This T cell receptor (beta chain) is from a study of blood T cell repertoires in COVID-19. The overall study: Samples representing acute and convalescent COVID-19 were sourced from the United States, Italy and Spain. T cells, B-cell-depleted T cells, or PBMCs provided the cDNA or gDNA that served as material.

Profiling relied on immunoSEQ multiplex PCR, and the TCRdb table lists in-frame clones only, not all of them. The sample carries over 65,000 clones, under 80% recorded once. Germline lookup yields CDR1 PRHDT and CDR2 FYEKMQ (reference sequence). Trimming at V came to 5 bases and at J to 5 bases, leaving 7 bases not matched to a gene. The CDR3 runs 14 residues. This sequence originates from a man in his fifties or sixties with COVID-19, enrolled during active disease. The J gene is TRBJ2-5, the V gene TRBV13, with 8 bases identical to TRBD2. The sequencing sample was made of peripheral blood. CDR3 DNA: TGTGCCAGCAGCGTCAATAGCGGGATGGAGACCCAGTACTTC. It yields the protein CASSVNSGMETQYF.